The 23 T cell receptor beta chains presented below share a single source sample, sequenced in a study of blood T cell repertoires in COVID-19 (dated by TCRdb to the early 2020s). Library preparation employed the immunoSEQ multiplex PCR assay. In TCRdb, the immuneACCESS table is reduced to in-frame sequences with V and J assigned. These tables do not hold every clone; where another copy was compared, an unresolved V gene accounts for under half, and the others remain unexplained. The sample profile shows some 38,000 clones; 91% of them were found once. The biggest ten clones account for 2% to 2.5% of the sample. Sequenced material: peripheral blood. The receptors derive from a middle-aged man with active COVID-19.

This chain joins TRBV11-3 and TRBJ2-2; 7 bases are a match to TRBD1. CDR1 is SGHNT and CDR2 is YENEEA in the germline V gene. This CDR3 contains 16 residues. Losses at the gene ends were 4 bases for V and 2 bases for J; bases not matched to a gene: 7. The CDR3 loop is CASSSGGQVNTGELFF. DNA for the CDR3: TGTGCCAGCAGCTCAGGAGGACAGGTCAACACCGGGGAGCTGTTTTTT. The complete variable domain, with remaining parts taken from reference TRBV11-3 and TRBJ2-2, reads EAGVVQSPRYKIIEKKQPVAFWCNPISGHNTLYWYLQNLGQGPELLIRYENEEAVDDSQLPKDRFSAERLKGVDSTLKIQPAELGDSAVYLCASSSGGQVNTGELFFGEGSRLTVL.

This clone was counted once. The chain carries TRBV18 and TRBJ2-1; D is perhaps TRBD1 (6 bases). Germline V gene data show CDR1 as KGHSH and CDR2 as LQKENI. This CDR3 contains 16 residues. V dropped 4 bases and J dropped 0 bases, with 13 bases sitting between them. The CDR3 sequence is CASSLLDSSSYNEQFF. For the CDR3, the DNA is TGTGCCAGCTCACTTCTGGACAGTAGCTCCTACAATGAGCAGTTCTTC.

The CDR3 protein is CASLQGNSTDTQYF. DNA of the CDR3: TGTGCCAGCTTACAGGGTAACAGCACAGATACGCAGTATTTT. V and J are TRBV6-4 and TRBJ2-3, with D possibly matching TRBD1 (6 bases). Trimming stripped 8 bases from V and 0 bases from J, with 12 bases between. Per germline, CDR1 MRHNA and CDR2 SNTAGT. This CDR3 is built from 14 residues.

This clone was observed a handful of times. The chain employs TRBV27 and TRBJ2-7; 8 positions match TRBD2. Trimming took 8 bases from V and 2 from J; bases not matched to a gene: 8. The germline gives CDR1 MNHEY, CDR2 SMNVEV (reference sequence). The CDR3 sequence is 14 residues long. CDR3 DNA: TGTGCCAGCTCACCTAGCGGGCGACCCTACGAGCAGTACTTC. Translation gives CASSPSGRPYEQYF.

The rearrangement joins TRBV7-9 to TRBJ2-5; no clear D. Trimming removed 5 bases at V and 2 bases at J, with 6 bases between. Germline V lookup: CDR1 SEHNR, CDR2 FQNEAQ (reference sequence). This CDR3 has 12 residues. The CDR3 reads CASSRGQETQYF. The CDR3 bases are TGTGCCAGCAGCCGAGGACAAGAGACCCAGTACTTC.

The chain joins TRBV27 to TRBJ1-5; 9 positions agree with TRBD1. This CDR3 spans 18 amino acids. The V gene end was trimmed by 6 bases and the J gene end by 0 bases; junction bases not matched to a gene: 12. CDR1 is MNHEY and CDR2 is SMNVEV in the germline V gene (reference sequence). The CDR3 DNA is TGTGCCAGCAGACCACAGGGGGCAGGATTCTATAGCAATCAGCCCCAGCATTTT. Its translation: CASRPQGAGFYSNQPQHF.

CDR3: CASSLFLRDTQYF. CDR3 DNA sequence: TGTGCCAGCAGCCTATTCCTCCGGGATACGCAGTATTTT. The chain combines TRBV7-2 with TRBJ2-3, with D unclear. This CDR3 has 13 residues. V lost 5 bases, J lost 6 bases, and 12 bases lay in between. CDR1 is SGHTA, CDR2 FQGNSA, per germline.

The chain has TRBV4-1 and TRBJ1-6, with D possibly TRBD1 on 5 matching bases. This CDR3 contains 13 residues. Germline V gene lookup returns CDR1 MGHRA and CDR2 YSYEKL. V shed 0 bases and J shed 9 bases, with 6 bases lying between them. CDR3 nucleotide sequence: TGCGCCAGCAGCCAAGAAGGGGCTTCACCCCTCCACTTT. Translation gives CASSQEGASPLHF.

This chain uses TRBV18 with TRBJ1-4; 7 bases are shared with TRBD1. The V gene's germline CDR1 is KGHSH and CDR2 LQKENI. The CDR3 sequence is 15 residues long. V trimming: 5 bases; J trimming: 2 bases; junction bases outside the gene matches: 5. This chain's CDR3 is CASSSNRGTNEKLFF. The CDR3 DNA reads TGTGCCAGCTCATCTAACAGGGGTACTAATGAAAAACTGTTTTTT.

The chain links TRBV5-4 to TRBJ1-2, with D possibly TRBD1 on 5 matching bases. Germline CDR1 and CDR2: SGHNT and YYREEE (reference sequence). V was cut by 0 bases and J by 8 bases, with 11 bases left in between. The CDR3 is 13 residues long. The CDR3 bases are TGTGCCAGCAGCTTGGGGGCCCAGGGAGGCTACACCTTC. Amino acid sequence: CASSLGAQGGYTF.

The J gene is TRBJ1-1, the V gene TRBV6-5, with D possibly TRBD1 on 5 matching bases. V was pared by 9 bases and J by 1 base, with 9 bases between. The CDR3 is 12 residues long. In germline, CDR1 is MNHEY, CDR2 SVGAGI. The CDR3 region has the DNA TGTGCCAGTACAGGACAGAACACTGAAGCTTTCTTT. It codes for CASTGQNTEAFF.

The genes are TRBV5-4 and TRBJ2-5; possibly TRBD2 for D (6 bases). This CDR3 is built from 14 residues. The ends were cut back, 0 bases at V and 4 bases at J, with 10 bases in the middle. The germline gives CDR1 SGHNT, CDR2 YYREEE (reference sequence). The CDR3 coding sequence is TGTGCCAGCAGCTTGGCCGGGGGAGCAGAGACCCAGTACTTC. It encodes CASSLAGGAETQYF.

The chain uses TRBV6-5 and TRBJ2-3, with D possibly being TRBD2 (6 bases). Germline V CDR1 and CDR2: MNHEY, SVGAGI. The V end lost 5 bases, the J end lost 4 bases, and 13 bases lay between the germline ends. CDR3 length: 14 amino acids. The DNA of the CDR3 is TGTGCCAGCAGTATAACGGGAGATGCAGATACGCAGTATTTT. Translation gives CASSITGDADTQYF.

The chain combines TRBV13 with TRBJ2-1; 8 bases are a match to TRBD1. The CDR3 consists of 15 residues. Germline V CDR1 and CDR2: PRHDT, FYEKMQ (reference sequence). With 5 bases clipped from V and 5 bases from J, the junction kept 8 bases outside the gene matches. The CDR3 spells CASSPGVDRDNEQFF. As DNA, the CDR3 is TGTGCCAGCAGCCCTGGGGTGGACAGGGACAATGAGCAGTTCTTC. The full variable domain, with the rest looked up from reference TRBV13 and TRBJ2-1, is AAGVIQSPRHLIKEKRETATLKCYPIPRHDTVYWYQQGPGQDPQFLISFYEKMQSDKGSIPDRFSAQQFSDYHSELNMSSLELGDSALYFCASSPGVDRDNEQFFGPGTRLTVL.

The V call is TRBV21-1, the J call TRBJ1-2; the table assigns TRBD1, which was not confirmed against the DNA. TRBV21-1 has pseudogene status. This CDR3 comprises 14 residues. The CDR3 protein is CASSKGARERGYTF. DNA of the CDR3: TGTGCCAGCAGCAAAGGAGCCAGGGAAAGAGGCTACACCTTC.

V and J are TRBV20-1 and TRBJ2-7; D perhaps matches TRBD1 (6 bases). This CDR3 region has 14 residues. Germline lookup yields CDR1 DFQATT and CDR2 SNEGSKA (reference sequence). Trimming left V 3 bases short and J 5 bases short, with 17 bases between. The CDR3 bases are TGCAGTGCTAGTAGGGGGAAAATGATCCACGAGCAGTACTTC. Translating gives CSASRGKMIHEQYF.

The rearrangement joins TRBV5-4 to TRBJ2-5; D perhaps matches TRBD1 (6 bases). This CDR3 comprises 15 residues. From germline, CDR1 is SGHNT and CDR2 YYREEE (reference sequence). V lost 0 bases, J lost 4 bases, and 13 bases lay in between. CDR3 region: CASSLAVGALETQYF. The CDR3, as DNA: TGTGCCAGCAGCTTGGCCGTGGGGGCTCTAGAGACCCAGTACTTC.

V is TRBV30 and J is TRBJ2-7, with 9 bases identical to TRBD1. Losses at the gene ends were 3 bases for V and 6 bases for J; bases not matched to a gene: 9. Germline V CDR1 and CDR2: GTSNPN, SVGIG (reference sequence). This CDR3 contains 14 residues. The CDR3 DNA is TGTGCCTGGAGCTTAGGACAGGGGTTGGGCGAGCAGTACTTC. Residues: CAWSLGQGLGEQYF.

The V and J genes are TRBV4-3 and TRBJ2-5; 8 bases map to TRBD2. CDR3 size: 14 residues. Per germline, CDR1 LGHNA and CDR2 YSLEER. J lost 2 bases, V lost 4 bases, and 3 bases had no gene match. The CDR3 here is CASSPRGGQETQYF. The CDR3 coding sequence is TGCGCCAGCAGCCCTCGGGGGGGGCAAGAGACCCAGTACTTC.

V gene TRBV29-1 combines with J gene TRBJ2-5; 9 bases fit TRBD1. The CDR3 runs to 13 residues. V trimming: 6 bases; J trimming: 1 base; junction bases outside the gene matches: 3. CDR1 and CDR2 (germline): SQVTM, ANQGSEA. CDR3 DNA: TGCAGCGTCGAGACAGGGGGCCAAGAGACCCAGTACTTC. This gives the protein CSVETGGQETQYF.

This chain's CDR3 is CASADRVEETQYF. CDR3 DNA: TGCGCCAGCGCGGACAGGGTGGAAGAGACCCAGTACTTC. The chain recombines TRBV5-1 with TRBJ2-5; 8 bases are a match to TRBD1. V gave up 7 bases and J gave up 3 bases; unmatched junction bases: 5. Per germline, CDR1 SGHRS and CDR2 YFSETQ. The CDR3 has 13 amino acids.

The chain employs TRBV6-5 and TRBJ1-1; TRBD1 might be the D (5 bases). V lost 7 bases and J 5 bases, leaving 17 bases between the germline ends. CDR3 length: 14 residues. CDR1 is MNHEY, CDR2 SVGAGI, per germline. CDR3 sequence reads: CASTWFTGATEAFF. The CDR3 region has the DNA TGTGCCAGCACTTGGTTTACTGGGGCGACTGAAGCTTTCTTT.

This chain uses TRBV6-1 with TRBJ1-6; D perhaps matches TRBD1 (5 bases). This CDR3 spans 15 amino acids. Germline loops: CDR1 MNHNS, CDR2 SASEGT. Trimming removed 3 bases at V and 6 bases at J, with 12 bases between. The CDR3 bases are TGTGCCAGCAGTGAGAGTTTGGGACTTAATTCACCCCTCCACTTT. Protein sequence: CASSESLGLNSPLHF.